Following are 22 T cell receptor beta chains from one sample sequenced in a study of post-analysis software for immune sequencing data. The study, taken as a whole, reports: TRBV5-6, TRBV5-1 and TRBV20-1 belonged to a set of about five TRBV segments that were more frequent in patients than controls.

Libraries were made from TCR beta cDNA, and they carried unique molecular identifiers. TCRdb called the PCR reads again in MiXCR, with one record for every CDR3 protein. The repertoire holds 800,000 to 950,000 distinct CDR3 sequences, roughly 50% seen once, with 4.6% in the top ten. Their antigens are not known. Material for sequencing was blood. The source is a girl aged 10-17 years with multiple sclerosis.

The chain uses TRBV4-2 and TRBJ2-2; maybe TRBD2 (7 bases). This CDR3 has 15 amino acids. The germline V gene has CDR1 LGHNA and CDR2 YNFKEQ. V lost 1 base, J lost 5 bases, and 11 bases lay in between. The CDR3 protein is CASSQVRGGTGELFF. The CDR3 bases are TGTGCCAGCAGCCAAGTTAGGGGGGGTACCGGGGAGCTGTTTTTT.

Comment on this clonotype: One end of the junction is discordant with germline, which a read error may explain. V usage is TRBV9 and J usage is TRBJ2-1; D possibly corresponds to TRBD1 (7 bases). The CDR3 length is 16 residues. Germline V lookup: CDR1 SGDLS, CDR2 YYNGEE. CDR3 DNA sequence: TGTGCCGGCAGCGCCCGCGGGACAGCGTCTTACAATGAGCAGTTCTTC. Translated: CAGSARGTASYNEQFF.

The rearrangement uses TRBV10-1 and TRBJ1-2; D is perhaps TRBD1 (6 bases). The CDR3 is made up of 14 amino acids. Trimming took 4 bases from V and 0 from J, leaving 9 bases between them. Per the germline V gene, CDR1 is WNHNN and CDR2 is SYGVQD (reference sequence). This chain's CDR3 is CASSGTVPNYGYTF. In DNA form, the CDR3 reads TGCGCCAGCAGTGGGACAGTCCCTAACTATGGCTACACCTTC.

The chain links TRBV30 to TRBJ1-2; 7 nucleotides match TRBD1. CDR1 is GTSNPN and CDR2 is SVGIG in the germline V gene (reference sequence). The CDR3 has 15 residues. V was pared by 0 bases and J by 4 bases, with 8 bases of the junction left unmatched. CDR3 region: CAWSVSTGMFYGYTF. CDR3 nucleotide sequence: TGTGCCTGGAGTGTCTCGACAGGGATGTTCTATGGCTACACCTTC. Supplemented by reference TRBV30 and TRBJ1-2, the full variable domain reads SQTIHQWPATLVQPVGSPLSLECTVEGTSNPNLYWYRQAAGRGLQLLFYSVGIGQISSEVPQNLSASRPQDRQFILSSKKLLLSDSGFYLCAWSVSTGMFYGYTFGSGTRLTVV.

This clonotype was picked up a small number of times. J is TRBJ1-2 and V is TRBV11-2, with D possibly being TRBD1 (6 bases). The germline V gene has CDR1 SGHAT and CDR2 FQNNGV. The germline V and J ends were trimmed by 2 bases and 4 bases, with 14 bases remaining between them. CDR3 length equals 15 residues. This CDR3 is CASSLSLGQLYGYTF. In nucleotides, the CDR3 is TGTGCCAGCAGCTTATCCCTTGGACAGCTCTATGGCTACACCTTC. Filled out from reference TRBV11-2 and TRBJ1-2, the complete variable domain reads EAGVAQSPRYKIIEKRQSVAFWCNPISGHATLYWYQQILGQGPKLLIQFQNNGVVDDSQLPKDRFSAERLKGVDSTLKIQPAKLEDSAVYLCASSLSLGQLYGYTFGSGTRLTVV.

This clonotype was observed a few times. The CDR3 region is CASSLEAGLYLEQFF. CDR3 in DNA: TGTGCCAGCAGCTTAGAGGCGGGACTATACCTTGAGCAGTTCTTC. The rearrangement uses TRBV7-9 and TRBJ2-1; 7 bases line up with TRBD2. The CDR3 loop spans 15 amino acids. CDR1 is SEHNR and CDR2 is FQNEAQ in the germline V gene (reference sequence). V dropped 1 base and J dropped 9; count of bases not matched to a gene: 9. The entire variable domain, with the rest obtained from reference TRBV7-9 and TRBJ2-1, is as follows: DTGVSQNPRHKITKRGQNVTFRCDPISEHNRLYWYRQTLGQGPEFLTYFQNEAQLEKSRLLSDRFSAERPKGSFSTLEIQRTEQGDSAMYLCASSLEAGLYLEQFFGPGTRLTVL.

About this clonotype itself: One end of the junction fails to match germline, which may point to a read error. The chain combines TRBV10-3 with TRBJ2-5; no clear D. CDR3 size: 13 residues. Germline V gene lookup returns CDR1 ENHRY and CDR2 SYGVKD. The CDR3 sequence: CAISGLTKETQYF. DNA for the CDR3: TGTGCTATCAGTGGCTTAACCAAAGAGACCCAGTACTTC.

This clonotype came up a few times. The chain links TRBV29-1 to TRBJ1-2, with no clear D. In germline, CDR1 is SQVTM, CDR2 ANQGSEA. With 7 bases removed from V and 6 bases from J, the gap between germline ends came to 18 bases. CDR3 length equals 13 residues. The CDR3 sequence: CSAKQAEDHGYTF. DNA for the CDR3: TGCAGCGCGAAGCAGGCGGAGGACCATGGCTACACCTTC.

This clonotype has a handful of counts. A read error may account for a junction end that differs from germline. The V and J genes are TRBV5-1 and TRBJ2-7, with 7 nucleotides matching TRBD1. The length of the CDR3 is 15 residues. CDR1 and CDR2 from the germline V gene are SGHRS and YFSETQ. The CDR3 DNA reads as TGTGCCAGCAGCTTAGTACAGGGGCTCTCCTACGAGCAGTACTTC. It translates to CASSLVQGLSYEQYF.

This chain uses TRBV6-6 with TRBJ2-5; D might be TRBD1 (6 bases). The germline CDR1 and CDR2 sequences are MNHNY and SVGAGI (reference sequence). V lost 3 bases and J lost 3, with 17 bases in between. The CDR3 runs to 16 residues. The CDR3 reads CASSYGRDNSKETQYF. In nucleotides, the CDR3 is TGTGCCAGCAGTTATGGCCGGGACAACTCTAAAGAGACCCAGTACTTC.

The V call is TRBV5-1, the J call TRBJ1-2, with 7 bases aligning to TRBD1. The CDR3 totals 16 residues. CDR1 SGHRS and CDR2 YFSETQ come from the germline V gene. Trimming removed 3 bases from V and 0 bases from J; junction bases left unmatched: 8. The CDR3 region is CASSSGTASANYGYTF. The DNA of the CDR3 is TGCGCCAGCAGCTCCGGGACAGCTTCGGCTAACTATGGCTACACCTTC. The entire variable domain, with the rest obtained from reference TRBV5-1 and TRBJ1-2, is as follows: KAGVTQTPRYLIKTRGQQVTLSCSPISGHRSVSWYQQTPGQGLQFLFEYFSETQRNKGNFPGRFSGRQFSNSRSEMNVSTLELGDSALYLCASSSGTASANYGYTFGSGTRLTVV.

This chain links TRBV29-1 with TRBJ2-7, with 9 bases fitting TRBD1. The CDR3 totals 12 residues. Germline V gene data show CDR1 as SQVTM and CDR2 as ANQGSEA. With 4 bases clipped from V and 6 bases from J, the junction kept 4 bases outside the gene matches. Here the CDR3 reads CSVGGTGSEQYF. In nucleotides, the CDR3 is TGCAGCGTTGGTGGGACAGGGAGCGAGCAGTACTTC.

This clonotype was observed a handful of times. V and J are TRBV27 and TRBJ2-7, with a weak D call TRBD2 (5 bases). V shed 3 bases and J shed 3 bases, with 12 bases lying between them. The CDR3 covers 14 residues. Germline V CDR1 and CDR2: MNHEY, SMNVEV (reference sequence). This CDR3 is CASSLRAGNYEQYF. DNA of the CDR3: TGTGCCAGCAGTTTGAGGGCAGGAAACTACGAGCAGTACTTC.

The chain links TRBV20-1 to TRBJ2-7; tentatively, D is TRBD1 (6 bases). The CDR3 loop spans 13 amino acids. V lost 6 bases and J 0 bases, leaving 12 bases between the germline ends. Germline lookup yields CDR1 DFQATT and CDR2 SNEGSKA (reference sequence). The chain's CDR3 is CSANTGFSYEQYF. CDR3 DNA sequence: TGCAGTGCCAACACAGGGTTCTCCTACGAGCAGTACTTC.

The chain is built from TRBV7-3 and TRBJ2-1; TRBD2 matches 15 bases. The CDR3 runs 16 residues. The junction had 7 bases not matched to a gene; V was cut back by 5 bases and J by 8 bases. Germline loops: CDR1 SGHTA, CDR2 FQGTGA. The CDR3 bases are TGTGCCAGCAGCCCCGGACTAGCGGGAGGGTCGGATGAGCAGTTCTTC. Protein: CASSPGLAGGSDEQFF.

The V and J genes are TRBV12-3 or TRBV12-4 and TRBJ2-1; 7 bases match TRBD1. V lost 3 bases and J lost 11; bases outside the gene matches: 10. The CDR3 is 14 residues long. The CDR3 coding sequence is TGTGCCAGCAGTTTCGGCCGACAGGGTATAAAGCAGTTCTTC. Residues: CASSFGRQGIKQFF.

This clonotype was detected only once. The chain recombines TRBV5-1 with TRBJ1-6, with D possibly matching TRBD1 (6 bases). This CDR3 is 14 amino acids long. Germline CDR1 reads SGHRS; CDR2 reads YFSETQ. Trimming removed 0 bases from V and 6 bases from J, with 7 bases in between. CDR3 DNA: TGCGCCAGCAGCTTGGGACAGGTTAATTCACCCCTCCACTTT. It specifies CASSLGQVNSPLHF. Together with reference TRBV5-1 and TRBJ1-6, the CDR3 gives the full variable domain: KAGVTQTPRYLIKTRGQQVTLSCSPISGHRSVSWYQQTPGQGLQFLFEYFSETQRNKGNFPGRFSGRQFSNSRSEMNVSTLELGDSALYLCASSLGQVNSPLHFGNGTRLTVT.

V is TRBV6-5 and J is TRBJ2-4; D might be TRBD2 (7 bases). The CDR3 is made up of 16 amino acids. V was cut by 3 bases and J by 0 bases, with 12 bases left in between. Germline V gene data show CDR1 as MNHEY and CDR2 as SVGAGI. CDR3 sequence reads: CASSYGRGLAKNIQYF. In DNA form, the CDR3 reads TGTGCCAGCAGTTATGGGCGGGGGCTAGCCAAAAACATTCAGTACTTC.

The table lists this clonotype with a few counts. The chain carries TRBV7-6 and TRBJ2-3; TRBD2 matches at 7 bases. The CDR3 totals 16 residues. V shed 0 bases and J 2 bases; nucleotides not matched to a gene: 5. CDR1 is SGHVS and CDR2 is FNYEAQ in the germline V gene. The CDR3 nucleotides read TGTGCCAGCAGCTTAGCGCCTAGCGGCCCCACAGATACGCAGTATTTT. Translated: CASSLAPSGPTDTQYF.

The DNA of the CDR3 is TGTGCCAGCAGTGACTCAAAGCGGGGGGGCCGGACCGGGGAGCTGTTTTTT. This gives the protein CASSDSKRGGRTGELFF. The rearrangement uses TRBV6-4 and TRBJ2-2; TRBD2 agrees at 10 bases. The ends lost 0 bases at V and 5 bases at J; junction bases unmatched: 6. The germline gives CDR1 MRHNA, CDR2 SNTAGT. This CDR3 contains 17 residues.

Details on this clonotype: The junction and the germline gene differ at one end; a read error may be behind it. The chain combines TRBV9 with TRBJ2-7, with 12 bases matching TRBD2. CDR1 SGDLS and CDR2 YYNGEE come from the germline V gene. The CDR3 is made up of 18 amino acids. CDR3 sequence: CAGSVGASGRAVAGEQYF. In DNA, the CDR3 is TGTGCCGGCAGCGTAGGGGCTAGCGGGAGGGCCGTAGCAGGTGAGCAGTACTTC. Based on the CDR3 plus reference TRBV9 and TRBJ2-7, the full variable domain is DSGVTQTPKHLITATGQRVTLRCSPRSGDLSVYWYQQSLDQGLQFLIQYYNGEERAKGNILERFSAQQFPDLHSELNLSSLELGDSALYFCAGSVGASGRAVAGEQYFGPGTRLTVT.

The rearrangement uses TRBV19 and TRBJ2-3; tentative D call: TRBD2 (5 bases). Trimming left V 10 bases short and J 2 bases short, with 16 bases between. Germline CDR1 and CDR2: LNHDA and SQIVND (reference sequence). CDR3 size: 14 residues. DNA of the CDR3: TGTGCCACCCGAAGGACTGCTGACACAGATACGCAGTATTTT. The encoded protein is CATRRTADTDTQYF.